This T cell receptor beta chain was recovered during a study of T-cell memory formation after mild COVID-19. One entry per CDR3 protein, called by TCRdb with MiXCR from the 5' RACE reads. The data contain 280,000 or so distinct CDR3 sequences, roughly 18% of them singletons. Sample: PBMCs or a T cell subset sorted from them (not recorded which). The sequence was obtained from a man aged 18-30 years who had mild COVID-19 (a few samples of this study predate the infection). Cell type and time point are not known.

CDR3 nucleotide sequence: TGTGCCAGCAGTCCCCCCAGCGCTGGAAACACCATATATTTT. This encodes CASSPPSAGNTIYF. V and J are TRBV12-3 or TRBV12-4 and TRBJ1-3; D gene unclear. Trimming stripped 5 bases from V and 2 bases from J, with 10 bases between. The CDR3 sequence is 14 residues long.